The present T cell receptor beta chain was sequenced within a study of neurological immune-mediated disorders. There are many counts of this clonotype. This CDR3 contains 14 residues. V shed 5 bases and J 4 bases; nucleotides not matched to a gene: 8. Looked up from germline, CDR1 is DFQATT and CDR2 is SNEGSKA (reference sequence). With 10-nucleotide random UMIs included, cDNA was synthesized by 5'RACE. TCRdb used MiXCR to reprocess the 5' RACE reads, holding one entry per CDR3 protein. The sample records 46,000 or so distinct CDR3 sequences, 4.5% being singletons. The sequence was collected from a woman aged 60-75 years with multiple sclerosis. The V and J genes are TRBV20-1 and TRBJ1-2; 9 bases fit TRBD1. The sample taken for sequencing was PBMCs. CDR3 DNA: TGCAGTGCTCTCCGGGACAGGGCAGGCTATGGCTACACCTTC. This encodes CSALRDRAGYGYTF.